This TCR beta chain was profiled in a study of T cells in Graves' hyperthyroidism and ophthalmopathy. Regions amplified from RNA transcripts were the TCR beta CDR3 regions. TCR CDR3 regions were first amplified by RT-PCR with HTBI primers. TCRdb processed the multiplex PCR reads anew with MiXCR; each CDR3 protein has one entry. Of fewer than 900,000 distinct CDR3 sequences in the sample, about 17% were seen once. The V gene lost 2 bases and the J gene lost 3 bases, with 18 bases spanning the gap. The germline CDR1 and CDR2 sequences are SGHTS and YDEGEE. The CDR3 contains 16 residues. This TCR came from a woman aged 45-65 years with Graves' hyperthyroidism that later progressed to Graves' ophthalmopathy. The sequenced sample consisted of blood. The chain carries TRBV5-8 and TRBJ2-7, with D possibly being TRBD1 (6 bases). CDR3 coding DNA: TGTGCCAGCAGCTTCAGTCGGGACAACAGATTCTACGAGCAGTACTTC. It encodes CASSFSRDNRFYEQYF.